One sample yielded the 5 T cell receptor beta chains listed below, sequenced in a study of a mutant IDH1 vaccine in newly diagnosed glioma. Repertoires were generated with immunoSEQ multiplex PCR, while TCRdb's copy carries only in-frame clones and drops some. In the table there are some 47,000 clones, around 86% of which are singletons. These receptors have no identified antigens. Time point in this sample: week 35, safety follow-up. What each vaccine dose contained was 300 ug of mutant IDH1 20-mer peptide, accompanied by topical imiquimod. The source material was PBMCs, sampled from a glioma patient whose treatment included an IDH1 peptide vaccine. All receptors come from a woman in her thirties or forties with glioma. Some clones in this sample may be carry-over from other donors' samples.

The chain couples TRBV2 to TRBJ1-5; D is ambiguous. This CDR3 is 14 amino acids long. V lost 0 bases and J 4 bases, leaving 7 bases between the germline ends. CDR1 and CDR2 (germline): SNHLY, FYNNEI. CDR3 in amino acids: CASSEAGMNQPQHF. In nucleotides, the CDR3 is TGTGCCAGCAGTGAAGCGGGGATGAATCAGCCCCAGCATTTT.

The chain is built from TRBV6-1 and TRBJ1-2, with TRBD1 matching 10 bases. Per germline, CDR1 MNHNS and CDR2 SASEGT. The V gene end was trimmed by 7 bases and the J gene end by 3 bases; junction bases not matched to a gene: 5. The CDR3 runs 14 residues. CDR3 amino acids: CASTRQGADYGYTF. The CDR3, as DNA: TGTGCCAGCACTCGACAGGGGGCTGACTATGGCTACACCTTC.

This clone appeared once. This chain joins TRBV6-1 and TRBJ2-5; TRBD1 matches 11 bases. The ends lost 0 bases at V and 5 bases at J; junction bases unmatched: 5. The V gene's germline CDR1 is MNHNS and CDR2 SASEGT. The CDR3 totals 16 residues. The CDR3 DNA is TGTGCCAGCAGTGAAGCGGGGACAGGGGGTAGGGAGACCCAGTACTTC. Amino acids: CASSEAGTGGRETQYF.

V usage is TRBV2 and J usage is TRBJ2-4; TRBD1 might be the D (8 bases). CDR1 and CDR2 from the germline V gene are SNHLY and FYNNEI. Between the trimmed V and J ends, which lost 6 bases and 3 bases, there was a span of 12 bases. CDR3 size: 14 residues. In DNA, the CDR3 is TGTGCCAGCAGCGGGGGGACAGGCAAAAACATTCAGTACTTC. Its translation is CASSGGTGKNIQYF.

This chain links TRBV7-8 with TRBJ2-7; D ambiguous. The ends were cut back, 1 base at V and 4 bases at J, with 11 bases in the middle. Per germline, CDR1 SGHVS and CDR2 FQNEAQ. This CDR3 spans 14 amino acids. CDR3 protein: CASSLGSLPYEQYF. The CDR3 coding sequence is TGTGCCAGCAGCTTAGGGTCGTTACCATACGAGCAGTACTTC. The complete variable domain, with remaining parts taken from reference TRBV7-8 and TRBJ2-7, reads GAGVSQSPRYKVAKRGQDVALRCDPISGHVSLFWYQQALGQGPEFLTYFQNEAQLDKSGLPSDRFFAERPEGSVSTLKIQRTQQEDSAVYLCASSLGSLPYEQYFGPGTRLTVT.